The source of this T cell receptor (beta chain) is a study of blood T cell repertoires in COVID-19. Background on the study: Collection of acute and convalescent COVID-19 samples took place in the United States, Italy and Spain.

The study assigned cohorts using participant-reported clinical history. Sequencing was performed with immunoSEQ multiplex PCR; in TCRdb, only in-frame clones are kept and a portion is missing. The sample holds 210,000 or so clones, approximately 80% seen once. This CDR3 contains 16 residues. Trimming pared 3 bases from V and 0 bases from J, leaving 14 bases between. CDR1 KGHSH and CDR2 LQKENI come from the germline V gene. The gene calls are TRBV18 and TRBJ1-2; TRBD1 is a possible D gene (6 bases). The receptor was derived from a man aged 30 to 39 with acute COVID-19. Sequenced sample: PBMCs or T cells enriched from blood (not recorded which). The CDR3 protein is CASSPPGTSANYGYTF. For the CDR3, the DNA is TGTGCCAGCTCACCTCCCGGGACATCAGCTAACTATGGCTACACCTTC.